What follows are 11 T cell receptor beta chains derived from one specimen sequenced in a study of cytomegalovirus exposure and HLA in healthy donors. In the PCR, 60 Vbeta and 13 Jbeta primers were used. Here immunoSEQ multiplex PCR was the method, and the copy in TCRdb shows in-frame clones only, minus some. There are about 130,000 clones in the sample; about 85% occur only once, and more than 1.5% lies in the top ten. Sample: PBMCs. These receptors came from a boy between 10 and 17 years old in good health and CMV-seronegative.

The rearrangement links TRBV6-6 to TRBJ2-7, with D possibly matching TRBD1 (6 bases). CDR1 is MNHNY, CDR2 SVGAGI, per germline (reference sequence). The CDR3 extends over 14 amino acids. The V end lost 2 bases, the J end lost 7 bases, and 15 bases lay between the germline ends. The CDR3 region has the DNA TGTGCCAGCAGTTACCTAGGGGGTACGGGGGAGCAGTACTTC. Amino acids: CASSYLGGTGEQYF.

This clone was seen just once. The chain links TRBV5-5 to TRBJ2-7; D not resolved. CDR1 and CDR2 from the germline V gene are SGHKS and YYEKEE (reference sequence). The length of the CDR3 is 13 residues. V gave up 4 bases and J gave up 7 bases, with 15 bases separating them. As DNA, the CDR3 is TGTGCCAGCAGCCTTCTGGGCCAAAGAGAGCAGTACTTC. It translates to CASSLLGQREQYF.

The rearrangement uses TRBV18 and TRBJ2-5; D is possibly TRBD1 (6 bases). The CDR3 extends over 15 amino acids. CDR1 is KGHSH and CDR2 is LQKENI in the germline V gene. V dropped 6 bases and J dropped 5 bases, with 19 bases sitting between them. CDR3 amino acids: CASSSPTGGGETQYF. CDR3 nucleotides: TGTGCCAGCTCGAGTCCGACAGGCGGTGGGGAGACCCAGTACTTC.

This clone was detected only once. V usage is TRBV4-3 and J usage is TRBJ2-1, with 10 bases that match TRBD1. The V gene end was trimmed by 4 bases and the J gene end by 7 bases; junction bases not matched to a gene: 7. The CDR3 covers 15 residues. Per germline, CDR1 LGHNA and CDR2 YSLEER. The CDR3, as DNA: TGCGCCAGCAGCCGATCCGGGACAGGGGAAAATGAGCAGTTCTTC. It encodes CASSRSGTGENEQFF.

The chain combines TRBV5-4 with TRBJ1-4; D gene uncertain. Germline V CDR1 and CDR2: SGHNT, YYREEE (reference sequence). This CDR3 has 14 residues. V was clipped by 0 bases and J by 5 bases, with 8 bases between them. In nucleotides, the CDR3 is TGTGCCAGCAGCTTGGCCGGCAGGAATGAAAAACTGTTTTTT. It specifies CASSLAGRNEKLFF.

The V call is TRBV9, the J call TRBJ1-2; tentative D call: TRBD1 (6 bases). This CDR3 is 14 amino acids long. Germline V lookup: CDR1 SGDLS, CDR2 YYNGEE. Trimming shortened V by 4 bases and J by 2 bases, and 12 bases separated the two germline ends. CDR3 coding DNA: TGTGCCAGCAGCCGTGGTCAGGGGAACTATGGCTACACCTTC. It is translated as CASSRGQGNYGYTF.

The chain employs TRBV7-9 and TRBJ1-6, with a possible D match to TRBD1 (6 bases). This CDR3 spans 15 amino acids. Trimming shortened V by 5 bases and J by 6 bases, and 14 bases separated the two germline ends. Germline V gives CDR1 SEHNR, CDR2 FQNEAQ (reference sequence). CDR3 bases: TGTGCCAGCAGCAGAGAAGGGGGTGGTAATTCACCCCTCCACTTT. Amino acids: CASSREGGGNSPLHF.

This chain uses TRBV6-4 with TRBJ1-1, with D unclear. CDR3 length: 13 residues. Germline-derived CDR1 and CDR2 are MRHNA and SNTAGT. Trimming left V 4 bases short and J 4 bases short, with 10 bases between. In nucleotides, the CDR3 is TGTGCCAGCAGTGCGACGGGATTCACTGAAGCTTTCTTT. It yields the protein CASSATGFTEAFF.

This clone turned up a few times. J is TRBJ2-7 and V is TRBV5-4, with 9 bases aligning to TRBD1. V shed 4 bases and J 2 bases; nucleotides not matched to a gene: 4. The germline CDR1 and CDR2 sequences are SGHNT and YYREEE (reference sequence). The CDR3 is 14 residues long. CDR3 DNA sequence: TGTGCCAGCAGCCCCGGGACAGGGACCTACGAGCAGTACTTC. This sequence encodes CASSPGTGTYEQYF.

J is TRBJ1-5 and V is TRBV19, with D unclear. Germline loops: CDR1 LNHDA, CDR2 SQIVND (reference sequence). This CDR3 is built from 15 residues. Trimming shortened V by 1 base and J by 3 bases, and 10 bases separated the two germline ends. The CDR3 nucleotides are TGTGCCAGTAGTATAGCTGGGCAGTACAATCAGCCCCAGCATTTT. Translated, it gives CASSIAGQYNQPQHF.

The CDR3 nucleotides read TGTGCCAGCAGTTCCGGACAGGGTGGATATGGCTACACCTTC. Its translation is CASSSGQGGYGYTF. The chain couples TRBV28 to TRBJ1-2; 8 nucleotides match TRBD1. The length of the CDR3 is 14 residues. V trimming: 4 bases; J trimming: 5 bases; junction bases outside the gene matches: 6. Germline CDR1 MDHEN, CDR2 SYDVKM.